This passage covers 11 T cell receptor beta chains from one sample sequenced in a study of T cell changes during pregnancy in multiple sclerosis. Some clones are missing from TCRdb's copy, which holds only in-frame ones; the method was immunoSEQ multiplex PCR. This repertoire shows 93,000 or so clones, about 91% found once; its top ten account for more than 0.85%. The starting material was peripheral blood, obtained after pregnancy. The receptors come from a female donor with multiple sclerosis, enrolled in a pregnancy study.

This clone was counted once. V and J are TRBV27 and TRBJ2-7, with a possible D match to TRBD1 (5 bases). This CDR3 spans 16 amino acids. Germline assignment: CDR1 MNHEY and CDR2 SMNVEV (reference sequence). Trimming removed 5 bases at V and 4 bases at J, with 21 bases between. The DNA for the CDR3 is TGTGCCAGCAGTCCCCGGATGGGGCTAGTGGGGTACGAGCAGTACTTC. Translation: CASSPRMGLVGYEQYF.

V and J are TRBV11-3 and TRBJ2-1; the match to TRBD2 covers 8 bases. The junction had 3 bases not matched to a gene; V was cut back by 5 bases and J by 0 bases. The CDR3 runs 15 residues. Germline V gene sequence: CDR1 SGHNT, CDR2 YENEEA. This CDR3 is CASSVGGGSYNEQFF. CDR3 DNA sequence: TGTGCCAGCAGCGTCGGGGGGGGCTCCTACAATGAGCAGTTCTTC.

This clone was observed a single time. The chain links TRBV7-2 to TRBJ2-1; 8 bases fit TRBD1. J gave up 3 bases and V 6 bases, and 4 bases lay outside the gene matches. The CDR3 contains 14 residues. CDR1 SGHTA and CDR2 FQGNSA come from the germline V gene. In nucleotides, the CDR3 is TGTGCCAGCAGTTTGGACAGGGACTACAATGAGCAGTTCTTC. This codes for CASSLDRDYNEQFF.

In this sample, this clone turned up once. This chain connects TRBV19 to TRBJ2-7; TRBD2 matches at 11 bases. This CDR3 region has 13 residues. Per germline, CDR1 LNHDA and CDR2 SQIVND (reference sequence). V shed 5 bases, J shed 6 bases, and the junction held 3 bases outside the gene matches. The CDR3 loop reads CASSYSGRAEQYF. The CDR3 DNA reads TGTGCCAGTAGTTATAGCGGGAGGGCCGAGCAGTACTTC.

This rearrangement joins TRBV5-1 to TRBJ1-4, with D perhaps TRBD1 (5 bases). V lost 2 bases, J lost 8 bases, and 10 bases lay in between. CDR3 length: 13 residues. From germline, CDR1 is SGHRS and CDR2 YFSETQ. CDR3 nucleotides: TGCGCCAGCAGCTTAGGGGTGGGCGAAAAACTGTTTTTT. Protein sequence: CASSLGVGEKLFF.

J is TRBJ2-2 and V is TRBV5-8; 14 nucleotides agree with TRBD2. The trim removed 4 bases at V and 3 bases at J, leaving 2 bases unmatched. Per germline, CDR1 SGHTS and CDR2 YDEGEE. CDR3 length: 16 amino acids. DNA of the CDR3: TGTGCCAGCAGCGCGGGACTAGCGGGAGACACCGGGGAGCTGTTTTTT. It translates to CASSAGLAGDTGELFF.

The chain recombines TRBV11-2 with TRBJ1-2; 7 bases align to TRBD1. Trimming at V came to 3 bases and at J to 8 bases, leaving 12 bases not matched to a gene. The CDR3 extends over 15 amino acids. The germline CDR1 and CDR2 sequences are SGHAT and FQNNGV. This chain's CDR3 is CASSFIGGGAGGYTF. The DNA of the CDR3 is TGTGCCAGCAGCTTCATCGGAGGGGGCGCGGGCGGCTACACCTTC. The variable domain in full, with the rest retrieved from reference TRBV11-2 and TRBJ1-2, is EAGVAQSPRYKIIEKRQSVAFWCNPISGHATLYWYQQILGQGPKLLIQFQNNGVVDDSQLPKDRFSAERLKGVDSTLKIQPAKLEDSAVYLCASSFIGGGAGGYTFGSGTRLTVV.

V is TRBV4-1 and J is TRBJ2-7, with TRBD1 identical over 9 bases. V lost 1 base to trimming and J lost 1 base; unmatched junction nucleotides: 8. This CDR3 is 17 amino acids long. The V gene's germline CDR1 is MGHRA and CDR2 YSYEKL. The CDR3: CASSQGFRDRASYEQYF. The CDR3 DNA is TGCGCCAGCAGCCAAGGGTTCCGGGACAGGGCATCCTACGAGCAGTACTTC.

V usage is TRBV5-4 and J usage is TRBJ1-5, with no clear D. The V gene's germline CDR1 is SGHNT and CDR2 YYREEE (reference sequence). V lost 0 bases and J lost 3, with 10 bases in between. The CDR3 extends over 15 amino acids. The CDR3 DNA sequence: TGTGCCAGCAGCTTGGCCGGGGTCCCCAATCAGCCCCAGCATTTT. As protein: CASSLAGVPNQPQHF.

The chain employs TRBV5-1 and TRBJ1-5; 7 bases agree with TRBD1. Germline V CDR1 and CDR2: SGHRS, YFSETQ. Trimming at V came to 0 bases and at J to 4 bases, leaving 4 bases not matched to a gene. This CDR3 is built from 15 residues. Written as DNA, the CDR3 is TGCGCCAGCAGCTTGGGGGGACAGAAGAATCAGCCCCAGCATTTT. It is translated as CASSLGGQKNQPQHF.

Of note for this clone: This CDR3 is also generated by other DNA sequences in the sample. V and J are TRBV19 and TRBJ1-5; no firm D call. V lost 3 bases and J 4 bases, leaving 7 bases between the germline ends. The CDR3 loop spans 13 amino acids. The germline gives CDR1 LNHDA, CDR2 SQIVND (reference sequence). The CDR3 reads CASSIGGNQPQHF. CDR3 DNA sequence: TGTGCCAGTAGTATTGGAGGGAATCAGCCCCAGCATTTT.